This T cell receptor (beta chain) derives from a study of blood T cell repertoires in COVID-19. Overall study: Specimens from acute and convalescent COVID-19 originated in the United States, Italy and Spain. Nucleic acid was either cDNA or gDNA, and it came from T cells, B-cell-depleted T cells, or PBMCs.

Methods used by the authors: Amplified reference gene primers provided the basis for estimating nucleated cell counts. Assay: immunoSEQ multiplex PCR; the TCRdb copy retains only in-frame clones and omits some. V and J calls plus clone size are reproduced from that table; the DNA served to infer D and trimming. This table has more than 100,000 clones, approximately 81% appearing once. Sequencing input: peripheral blood. The TCR was taken from a man aged 55 to 70 with acute or convalescent COVID-19.

CDR3 coding DNA: TGTGCCAGCACCGTGGGAGTTTATGGCTACACCTTC. It is translated as CASTVGVYGYTF. The chain joins TRBV5-6 to TRBJ1-2; D is undetermined. Per the germline V gene, CDR1 is SGHDT and CDR2 is YYEEEE. The CDR3 runs to 12 residues. The germline V and J ends were trimmed by 6 bases and 5 bases, with 11 bases remaining between them.